Sequencing of this TCR beta chain was carried out in a study of somatic mutations in cytotoxic T cells in rheumatoid arthritis. Concerning this clone itself: Its antigen is not identified.

Measured with immunoSEQ multiplex PCR; TCRdb has only the in-frame clones, and not every one. This sample carries about 20,000 clones, just over 85% of them seen once, and the ten largest clones take under 20%. Study-wide results and caveats: Rheumatoid arthritis patients were compared with age-matched healthy controls, and their CD8+ T-cell clonality did not differ significantly.

From germline, CDR1 is SGDLS and CDR2 YYNGEE. Losses at the gene ends were 4 bases for V and 11 bases for J; bases not matched to a gene: 10. This CDR3 has 14 amino acids. The chain employs TRBV9 and TRBJ1-2; 11 positions agree with TRBD1. The receptor comes from a woman aged 45-65 years in good health. The sequenced material came from CD8+ T cells sorted from blood. The CDR3 nucleotides are TGTGCCAGCAGCTCTTCGGACAGGGGGCCTGGGTACACCTTC. As protein: CASSSSDRGPGYTF.